This T cell receptor beta chain was captured by sequencing in a study of blood T cell repertoires in COVID-19. The method was immunoSEQ multiplex PCR; TCRdb's version includes in-frame clones alone and lacks a portion of them. The sample has about 270,000 clones, around 85% seen once; the top ten hold approximately 1.5%. Source material: peripheral blood. The TCR originated in a human donor with COVID-19, enrolled during active disease. The donor label of this sample is uncertain.

CDR3 region: CASSLVAGRTYEQYF. For the CDR3, the DNA is TGTGCCAGCAGCTTAGTGGCTGGTCGAACCTACGAGCAGTACTTC. The chain is built from TRBV11-1 and TRBJ2-7; unclear D gene. Trimming cost V 1 base and J 2 bases, with 12 bases left between them. CDR1 is SGHAT and CDR2 is FQDESV in the germline V gene (reference sequence). This CDR3 is built from 15 residues.